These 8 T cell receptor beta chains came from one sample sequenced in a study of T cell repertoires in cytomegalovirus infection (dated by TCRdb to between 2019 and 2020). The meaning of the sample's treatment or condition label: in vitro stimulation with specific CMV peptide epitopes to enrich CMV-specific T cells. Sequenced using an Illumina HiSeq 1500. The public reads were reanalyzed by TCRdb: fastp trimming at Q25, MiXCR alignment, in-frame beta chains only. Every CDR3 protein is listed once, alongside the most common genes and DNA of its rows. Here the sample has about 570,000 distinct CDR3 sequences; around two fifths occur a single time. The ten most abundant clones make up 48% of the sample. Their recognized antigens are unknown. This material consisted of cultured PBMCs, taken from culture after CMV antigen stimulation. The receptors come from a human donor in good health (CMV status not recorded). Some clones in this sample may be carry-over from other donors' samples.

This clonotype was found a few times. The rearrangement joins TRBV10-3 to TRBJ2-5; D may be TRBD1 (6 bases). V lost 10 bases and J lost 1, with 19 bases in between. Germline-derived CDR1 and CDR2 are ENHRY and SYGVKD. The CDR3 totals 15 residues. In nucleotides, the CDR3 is TGTGCCAACTCACCGGGACATGCGACCCAAGAGACCCAGTACTTC. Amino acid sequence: CANSPGHATQETQYF.

This chain's CDR3 is CASSYWASGGSTQYF. DNA for the CDR3: TGTGCCAGCAGTTACTGGGCTAGCGGGGGGAGTACGCAGTATTTT. The chain carries TRBV6-5 and TRBJ2-3; 11 positions match TRBD2. Per the germline V gene, CDR1 is MNHEY and CDR2 is SVGAGI. The CDR3 sequence is 15 residues long. Losses at the gene ends were 1 base for V and 8 bases for J; bases not matched to a gene: 5.

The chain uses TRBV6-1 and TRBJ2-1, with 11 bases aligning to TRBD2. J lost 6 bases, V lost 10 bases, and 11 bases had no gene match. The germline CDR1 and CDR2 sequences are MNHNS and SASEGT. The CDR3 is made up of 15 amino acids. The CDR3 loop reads CATGSGLAATNEQFF. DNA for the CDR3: TGTGCCACCGGATCGGGACTAGCGGCGACCAATGAGCAGTTCTTC.

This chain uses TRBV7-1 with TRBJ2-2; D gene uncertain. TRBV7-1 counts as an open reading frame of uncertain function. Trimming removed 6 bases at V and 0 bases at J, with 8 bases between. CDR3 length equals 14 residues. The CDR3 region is CASRALTNTGELFF. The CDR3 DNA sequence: TGTGCCAGCAGAGCGCTTACGAACACCGGGGAGCTGTTTTTT.

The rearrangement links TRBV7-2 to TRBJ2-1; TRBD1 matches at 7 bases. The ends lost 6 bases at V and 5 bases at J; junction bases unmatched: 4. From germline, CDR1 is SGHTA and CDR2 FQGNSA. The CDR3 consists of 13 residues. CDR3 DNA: TGTGCCAGCAGGCCAGGACAGGACAATGAGCAGTTCTTC. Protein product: CASRPGQDNEQFF.

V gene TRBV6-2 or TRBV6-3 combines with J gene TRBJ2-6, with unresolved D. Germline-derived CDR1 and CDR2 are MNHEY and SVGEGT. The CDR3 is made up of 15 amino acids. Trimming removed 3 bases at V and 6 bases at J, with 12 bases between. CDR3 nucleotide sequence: TGTGCCAGCAGTTATGGCAACCTGGTGGCCAACGTCCTGACTTTC. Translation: CASSYGNLVANVLTF.

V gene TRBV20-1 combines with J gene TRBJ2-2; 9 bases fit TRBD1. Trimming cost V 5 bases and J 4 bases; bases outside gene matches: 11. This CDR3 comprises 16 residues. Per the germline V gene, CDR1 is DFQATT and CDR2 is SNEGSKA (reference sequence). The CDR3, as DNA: TGCAGTGCTTCGAGTGACAGGGGGAGTAGCACCGGGGAGCTGTTTTTT. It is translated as CSASSDRGSSTGELFF.

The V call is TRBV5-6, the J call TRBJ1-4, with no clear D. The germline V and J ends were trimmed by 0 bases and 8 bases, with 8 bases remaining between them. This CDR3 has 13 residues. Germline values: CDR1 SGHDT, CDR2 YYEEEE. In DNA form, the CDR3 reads TGTGCCAGCAGCTTGGGACAAGAAGAAAAACTGTTTTTT. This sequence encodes CASSLGQEEKLFF.